The text below deals with one T cell receptor (beta chain). The antigen is not known. Germline V CDR1 and CDR2: SEHNR, FQNEAQ (reference sequence). The CDR3 is 15 amino acids. Trimming took off 7 bases at V and 6 bases at J, with 21 bases between the two ends. The PCR made use of 60 Vbeta and 13 Jbeta primers. Clones were sequenced by immunoSEQ multiplex PCR, and TCRdb holds only the in-frame ones, with some missing. This repertoire shows 95,000 to 150,000 clones, over 70% found once; its top ten account for less than 3.5%. The data were obtained in a study of cytomegalovirus exposure and HLA in healthy donors. For the study at large: An earlier analysis identified more than 95 million unique TCR beta sequences in about 180 million T cells.

General study findings and limits: In an earlier analysis, most TCR beta V segments were productive about 87% or about 30% of the time. Under in vitro conditions, three CMV-associated chains were confirmed as specific for CMV antigens.

The receptor's source is a woman aged 40-49 years in good health and CMV-seropositive. The sample was PBMCs. The rearrangement uses TRBV7-9 and TRBJ1-1; tentatively, D is TRBD1 (5 bases). The CDR3 bases are TGTGCCAGCACCACCGTAGGGGAAAGGACCGCTGAAGCTTTCTTT. As protein: CASTTVGERTAEAFF. Based on the CDR3 plus reference TRBV7-9 and TRBJ1-1, the full variable domain is DTGVSQNPRHKITKRGQNVTFRCDPISEHNRLYWYRQTLGQGPEFLTYFQNEAQLEKSRLLSDRFSAERPKGSFSTLEIQRTEQGDSAMYLCASTTVGERTAEAFFGQGTRLTVV.